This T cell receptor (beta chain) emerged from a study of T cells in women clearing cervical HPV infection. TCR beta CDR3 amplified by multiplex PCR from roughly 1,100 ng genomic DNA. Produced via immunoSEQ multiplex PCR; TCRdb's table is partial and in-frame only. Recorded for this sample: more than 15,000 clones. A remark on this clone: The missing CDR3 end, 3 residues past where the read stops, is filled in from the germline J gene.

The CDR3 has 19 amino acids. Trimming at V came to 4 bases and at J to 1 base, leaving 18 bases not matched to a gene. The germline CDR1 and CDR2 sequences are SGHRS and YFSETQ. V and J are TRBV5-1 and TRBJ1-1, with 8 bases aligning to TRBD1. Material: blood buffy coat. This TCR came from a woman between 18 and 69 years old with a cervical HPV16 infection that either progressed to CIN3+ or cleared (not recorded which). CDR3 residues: CASSHHPLEGQGWNTEAFF. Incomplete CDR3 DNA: TGCGCCAGCAGCCACCATCCCTTGGAAGGACAGGGTTGGAACACTGAA.